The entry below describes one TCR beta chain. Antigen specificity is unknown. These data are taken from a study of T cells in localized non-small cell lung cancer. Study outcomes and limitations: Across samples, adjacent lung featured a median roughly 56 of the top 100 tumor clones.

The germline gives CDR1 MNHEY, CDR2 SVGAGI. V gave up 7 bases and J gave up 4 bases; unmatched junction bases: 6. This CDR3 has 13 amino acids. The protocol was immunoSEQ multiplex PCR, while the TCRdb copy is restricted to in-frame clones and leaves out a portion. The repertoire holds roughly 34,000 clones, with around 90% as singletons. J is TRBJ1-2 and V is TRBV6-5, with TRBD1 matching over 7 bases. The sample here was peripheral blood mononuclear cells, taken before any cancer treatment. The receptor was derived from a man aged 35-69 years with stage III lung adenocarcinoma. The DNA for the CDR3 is TGTGCCAGCACTGGGACAGCATTCTATGGCTACACCTTC. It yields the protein CASTGTAFYGYTF.